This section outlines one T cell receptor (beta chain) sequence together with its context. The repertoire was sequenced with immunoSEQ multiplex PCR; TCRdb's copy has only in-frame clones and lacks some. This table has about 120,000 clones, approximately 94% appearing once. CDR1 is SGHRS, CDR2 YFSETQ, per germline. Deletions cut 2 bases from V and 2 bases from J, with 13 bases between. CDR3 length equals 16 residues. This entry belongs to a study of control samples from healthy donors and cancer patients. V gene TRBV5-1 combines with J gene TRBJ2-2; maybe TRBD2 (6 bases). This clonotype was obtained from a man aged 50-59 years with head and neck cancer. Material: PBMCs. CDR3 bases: TGCGCCAGCAGCTTCTCTGGCGGGGCTAACACCGGGGAGCTGTTTTTT. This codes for CASSFSGGANTGELFF. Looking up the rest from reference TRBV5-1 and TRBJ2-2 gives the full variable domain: KAGVTQTPRYLIKTRGQQVTLSCSPISGHRSVSWYQQTPGQGLQFLFEYFSETQRNKGNFPGRFSGRQFSNSRSEMNVSTLELGDSALYLCASSFSGGANTGELFFGEGSRLTVL.